This T cell receptor beta chain is drawn from a study of blood T cell repertoires in COVID-19. Across the study: The cDNA or gDNA used as material had been derived from T cells, B-cell-depleted T cells, or PBMCs.

Germline CDR1 and CDR2: GTSNPN and SVGIG (reference sequence). This CDR3 has 13 residues. With 4 bases removed from V and 3 bases from J, the gap between germline ends came to 10 bases. Clones were read by immunoSEQ multiplex PCR, and TCRdb kept only the in-frame ones, dropping some. The table shows some 460,000 clones, with around nine tenths occurring only once. This chain uses TRBV30 with TRBJ1-5; D possibly corresponds to TRBD1 (5 bases). Sequenced material: peripheral blood. The clonotype was recovered from a woman aged 25 to 39 with acute or convalescent COVID-19. Here the CDR3 reads CAWTTGYNQPQHF. The CDR3 DNA follows: TGTGCCTGGACAACAGGATACAATCAGCCCCAGCATTTT.